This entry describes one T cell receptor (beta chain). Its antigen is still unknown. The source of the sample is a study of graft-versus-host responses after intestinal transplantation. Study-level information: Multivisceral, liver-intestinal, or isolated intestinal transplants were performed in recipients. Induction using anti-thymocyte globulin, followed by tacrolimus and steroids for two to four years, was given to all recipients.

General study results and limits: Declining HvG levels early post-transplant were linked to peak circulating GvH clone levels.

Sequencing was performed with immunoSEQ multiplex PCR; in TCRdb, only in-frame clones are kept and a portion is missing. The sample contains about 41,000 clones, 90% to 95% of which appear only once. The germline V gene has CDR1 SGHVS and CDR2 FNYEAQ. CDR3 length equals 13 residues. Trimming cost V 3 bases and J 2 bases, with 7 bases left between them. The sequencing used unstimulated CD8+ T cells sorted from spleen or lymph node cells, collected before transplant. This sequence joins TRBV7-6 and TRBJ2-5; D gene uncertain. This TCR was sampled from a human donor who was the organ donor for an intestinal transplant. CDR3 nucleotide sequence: TGTGCCAGCAGCTTCCCTAGACAAGAGACCCAGTACTTC. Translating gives CASSFPRQETQYF.